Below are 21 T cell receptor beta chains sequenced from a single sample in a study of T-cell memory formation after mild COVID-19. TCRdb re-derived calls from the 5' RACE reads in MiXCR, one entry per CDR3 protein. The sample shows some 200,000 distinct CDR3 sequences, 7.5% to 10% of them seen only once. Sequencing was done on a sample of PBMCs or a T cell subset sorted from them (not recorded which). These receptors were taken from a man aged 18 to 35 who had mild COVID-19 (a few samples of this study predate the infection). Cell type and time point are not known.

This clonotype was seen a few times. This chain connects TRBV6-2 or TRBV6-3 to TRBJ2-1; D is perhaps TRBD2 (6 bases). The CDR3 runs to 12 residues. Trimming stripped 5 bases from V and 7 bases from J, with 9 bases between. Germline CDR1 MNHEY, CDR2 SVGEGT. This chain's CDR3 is CASSRRVNEQFF. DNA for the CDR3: TGTGCCAGCAGTAGGAGGGTGAATGAGCAGTTCTTC.

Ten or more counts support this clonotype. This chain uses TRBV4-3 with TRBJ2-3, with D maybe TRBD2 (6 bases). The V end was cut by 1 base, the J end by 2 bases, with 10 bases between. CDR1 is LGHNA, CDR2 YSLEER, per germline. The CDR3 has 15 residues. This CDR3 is CASSQAPGVTDTQYF. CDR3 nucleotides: TGCGCCAGCAGCCAAGCCCCGGGGGTCACAGATACGCAGTATTTT.

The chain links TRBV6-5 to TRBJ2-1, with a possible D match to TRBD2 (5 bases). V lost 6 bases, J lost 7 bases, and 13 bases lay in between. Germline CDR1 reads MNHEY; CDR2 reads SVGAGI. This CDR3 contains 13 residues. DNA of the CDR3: TGTGCCAGCAGGAGGGCTTCTCGTAATGAGCAGTTCTTC. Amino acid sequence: CASRRASRNEQFF.

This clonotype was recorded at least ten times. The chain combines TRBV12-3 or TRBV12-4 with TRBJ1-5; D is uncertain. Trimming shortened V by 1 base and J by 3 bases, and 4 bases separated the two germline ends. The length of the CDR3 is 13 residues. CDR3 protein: CASSLGTNQPQHF. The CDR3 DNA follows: TGTGCCAGCAGTTTAGGTACCAATCAGCCCCAGCATTTT.

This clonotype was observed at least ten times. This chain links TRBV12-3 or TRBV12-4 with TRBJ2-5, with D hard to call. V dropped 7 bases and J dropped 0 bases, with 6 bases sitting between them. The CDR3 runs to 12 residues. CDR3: CASTANQETQYF. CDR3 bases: TGTGCCAGCACGGCGAACCAAGAGACCCAGTACTTC.

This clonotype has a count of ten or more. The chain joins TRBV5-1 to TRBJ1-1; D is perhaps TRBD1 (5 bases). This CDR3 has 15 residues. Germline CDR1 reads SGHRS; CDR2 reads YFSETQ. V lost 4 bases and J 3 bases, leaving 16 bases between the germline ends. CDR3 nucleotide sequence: TGCGCCAGCAGCCCCCGGAGGGGTCTTGACACTGAAGCTTTCTTT. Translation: CASSPRRGLDTEAFF.

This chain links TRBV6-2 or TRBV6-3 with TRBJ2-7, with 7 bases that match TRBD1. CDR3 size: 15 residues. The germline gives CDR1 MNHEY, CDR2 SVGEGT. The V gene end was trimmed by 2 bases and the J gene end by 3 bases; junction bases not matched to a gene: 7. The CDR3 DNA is TGTGCCAGCAGTTACGTCACAGGGGCCAACTACGAGCAGTACTTC. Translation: CASSYVTGANYEQYF.

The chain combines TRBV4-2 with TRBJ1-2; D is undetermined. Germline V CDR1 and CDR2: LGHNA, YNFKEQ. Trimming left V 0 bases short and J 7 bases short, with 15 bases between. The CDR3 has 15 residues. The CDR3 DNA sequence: TGTGCCAGCAGCCAAGATATAAACAGCTTTCTTGGCTACACCTTC. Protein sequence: CASSQDINSFLGYTF.

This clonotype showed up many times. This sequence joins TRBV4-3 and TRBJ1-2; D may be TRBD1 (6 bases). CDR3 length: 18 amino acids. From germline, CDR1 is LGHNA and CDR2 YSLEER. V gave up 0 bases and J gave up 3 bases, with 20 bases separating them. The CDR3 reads CASSQDLPAGDAYYGYTF. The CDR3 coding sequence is TGCGCCAGCAGCCAAGATTTACCCGCAGGGGACGCCTACTATGGCTACACCTTC.

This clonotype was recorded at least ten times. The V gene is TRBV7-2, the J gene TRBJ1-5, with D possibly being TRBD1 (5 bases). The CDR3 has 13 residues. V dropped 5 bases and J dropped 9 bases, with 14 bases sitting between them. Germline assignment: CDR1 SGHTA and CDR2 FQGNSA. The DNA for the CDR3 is TGTGCCAGCAGCATAGGAGGGGTGAGGCCCCAGCATTTT. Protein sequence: CASSIGGVRPQHF.

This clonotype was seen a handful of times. Here the CDR3 DNA reads TGTGCCAGCAGCACCGACAGCAACTATGGCTACACCTTC. As protein: CASSTDSNYGYTF. The J gene is TRBJ1-2, the V gene TRBV7-2; D possibly corresponds to TRBD1 (5 bases). CDR3 length: 13 amino acids. Trimming cost V 5 bases and J 2 bases, with 9 bases left between them. Germline values: CDR1 SGHTA, CDR2 FQGNSA.

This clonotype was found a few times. DNA for the CDR3: TGTGCCAGCAGCCTCACGGGGCCGGGTCAGCCCCAGCATTTT. It is translated as CASSLTGPGQPQHF. The rearrangement joins TRBV7-8 to TRBJ1-5; D may be TRBD1 (5 bases). Germline V gives CDR1 SGHVS, CDR2 FQNEAQ. Trimming left V 5 bases short and J 6 bases short, with 14 bases between. The CDR3 spans 14 residues.

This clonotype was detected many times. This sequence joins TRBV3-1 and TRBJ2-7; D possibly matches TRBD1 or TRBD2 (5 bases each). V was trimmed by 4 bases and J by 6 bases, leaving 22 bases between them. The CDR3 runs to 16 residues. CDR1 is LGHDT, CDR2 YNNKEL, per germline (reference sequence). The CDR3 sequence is CASSPLSRDRVSEQYF. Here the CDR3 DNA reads TGTGCCAGCAGCCCCCTCTCCCGGGACCGGGTTTCCGAGCAGTACTTC.

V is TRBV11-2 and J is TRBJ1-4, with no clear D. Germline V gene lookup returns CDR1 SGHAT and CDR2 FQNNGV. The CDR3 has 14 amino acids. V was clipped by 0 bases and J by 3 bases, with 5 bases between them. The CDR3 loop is CASSLDLANEKLFF. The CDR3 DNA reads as TGTGCCAGCAGCTTAGATCTGGCTAATGAAAAACTGTTTTTT.

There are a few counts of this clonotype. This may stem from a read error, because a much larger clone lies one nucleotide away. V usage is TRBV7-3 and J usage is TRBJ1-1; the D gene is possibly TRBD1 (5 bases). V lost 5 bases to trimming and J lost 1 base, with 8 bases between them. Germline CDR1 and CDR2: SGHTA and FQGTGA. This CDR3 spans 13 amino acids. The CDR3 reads CASSQGANTEAFF. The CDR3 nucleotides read TGTGCCAGCAGCCAAGGGGCGAACACTGAAGCTTTCTTT.

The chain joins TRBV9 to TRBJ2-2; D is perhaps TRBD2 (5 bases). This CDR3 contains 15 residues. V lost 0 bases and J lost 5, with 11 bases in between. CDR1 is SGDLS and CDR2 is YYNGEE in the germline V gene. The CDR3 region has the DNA TGTGCCAGCAGCGTAGGCGGGCCCCGGACCGGGGAGCTGTTTTTT. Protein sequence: CASSVGGPRTGELFF.

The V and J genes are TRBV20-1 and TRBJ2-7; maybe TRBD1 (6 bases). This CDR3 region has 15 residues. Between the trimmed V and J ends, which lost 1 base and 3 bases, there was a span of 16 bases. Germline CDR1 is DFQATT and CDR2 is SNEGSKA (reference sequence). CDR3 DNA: TGCAGTGCTAGAGGGGGTACAGGGAGACTCTACGAGCAGTACTTC. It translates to CSARGGTGRLYEQYF.

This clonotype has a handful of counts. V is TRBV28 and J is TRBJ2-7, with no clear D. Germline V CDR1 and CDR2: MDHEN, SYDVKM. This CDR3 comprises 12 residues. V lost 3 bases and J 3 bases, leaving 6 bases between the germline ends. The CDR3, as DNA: TGTGCCAGCAGTTTGGACCACTACGAGCAGTACTTC. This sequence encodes CASSLDHYEQYF.

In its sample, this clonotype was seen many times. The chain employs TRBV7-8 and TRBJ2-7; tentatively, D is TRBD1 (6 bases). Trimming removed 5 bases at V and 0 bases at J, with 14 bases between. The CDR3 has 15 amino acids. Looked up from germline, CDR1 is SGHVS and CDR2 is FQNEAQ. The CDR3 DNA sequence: TGTGCCAGCAGCCGTCTTGACAGGCTCTCCTACGAGCAGTACTTC. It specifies CASSRLDRLSYEQYF.

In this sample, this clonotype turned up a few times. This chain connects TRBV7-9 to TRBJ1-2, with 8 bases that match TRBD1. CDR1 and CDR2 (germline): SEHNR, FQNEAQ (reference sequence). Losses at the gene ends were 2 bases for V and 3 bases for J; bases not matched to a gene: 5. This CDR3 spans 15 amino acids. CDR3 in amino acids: CASSLLTGEDYGYTF. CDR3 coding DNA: TGTGCCAGCAGCTTATTGACAGGGGAGGACTATGGCTACACCTTC.

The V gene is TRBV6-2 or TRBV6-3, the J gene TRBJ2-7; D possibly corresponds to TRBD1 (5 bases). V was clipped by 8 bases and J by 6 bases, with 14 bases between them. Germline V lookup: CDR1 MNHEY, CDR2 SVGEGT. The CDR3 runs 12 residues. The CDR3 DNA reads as TGTGCCAGCGGAATAAGCAGGGTCGAGCAGTACTTC. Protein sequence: CASGISRVEQYF.